This section outlines one T cell receptor (beta chain) sequence together with its context. It lacks a known antigen. No base quality values were provided; no much bigger clone lies one nucleotide off. The data belong to a study of CD4 T cells in relation to SARS-CoV-2 and coronaviruses (dated by TCRdb to 2020 to 2022). About the investigation overall: In the ViraFEST assay, PBMCs were cultured with antigen for less than eleven days, after which TCR beta CDR3s were sequenced to identify clonal expansions specific to the antigen. Memory CD4+ T cell crossreactivity between SARS-CoV-2 and common cold coronavirus spike proteins was assessed at the TCR clonotype level in the study. An HIV-1 Nef peptide pool or a culture without peptide was used as the negative reference condition. Shared crossreactive spike epitopes were mapped to their HLA restriction using patient-derived lymphoblastoid cell lines. The Adaptive Biotechnologies TCR-sequencing kit was used to sequence samples from a few pre-COVID donors and the naive versus memory experiments, while other data came from Illumina-based sequencing. Expansion assays from other donors in the study were sequenced with a different, Illumina-based TCR-beta assay. General findings and caveats noted by the study authors: Crossreactivity analysis centred on spike protein, so crossreactivity against other viral proteins was not assessed. Pre-pandemic and post-infection samples were not both contributed by any donor, so tracing of the source of pre-existing responses was limited. Memory CD4+ clonotypes crossrecognizing SARS-CoV-2 and at least one common cold coronavirus spike were found in 55% to 75% of donors. Small numbers of patients and of tested TCRs limited the study. Significantly weaker SARS-CoV-2-driven expansion was shown by crossreactive clones than by monoreactive clones, consistent with antigenic imprinting.

CD4+ T cells from unexposed donors were collected before the COVID-19 pandemic (2011-2018). Following 10 days of culture, the EasySep CD4+ T cell isolation kit was used to isolate CD4+ T cells. Unexposed donor CD4+ T cells were tested for reactivity to SARS-CoV-2 S and N and four common cold coronavirus spike pools, as cell number allowed. Each well held 1.5 million to 2.5 million PBMCs cultured in IMDM containing around 5% human AB serum and 7.5 to 10 IU/ml IL-2. Half of the culture medium was replaced with fresh IL-2-containing medium on days 3 and 7. In general, triplicate replicate wells were used for every peptide culture condition. Leukapheresis product for the unexposed donors was purchased commercially. PBMCs were isolated from leukapheresis product or whole blood by Ficoll-Paque PLUS gradient centrifugation. PBMCs were either cryopreserved at -140°C or used fresh in the expansion assay. The QIAamp Micro DNA Kit was used to extract genomic DNA from the CD4+ T cells.

The CDR1 and CDR2 encoded by the germline V gene (reference sequence) are LGHDT and YNNKEL. Its CDR3 holds 16 amino acids, cysteine through phenylalanine. Kept here is only the CDR3 DNA, which spans 48 bases and is read in frame from base 1. Unmatched junction bases come to 4, with V trimmed by 1 base and J by 1 base. The library was built by means of the immunoSEQ multiplex PCR assay. Concerning the study's data processing: During preprocessing, nonproductive sequences were removed, along with CDR3s that did not begin with C, did not end with F or W, or were shorter than 7 amino acids. The MANAFEST web app identified antigen-specific clonotypes based on expansion compared with the reference and other culture wells. A clone counted as positive if significantly expanded in 2 of 3 replicate wells versus the reference culture at FDR below 0.05. A further requirement for positive clones was significant expansion compared with all other tandem wells, along with an odds ratio above 5. Pairwise Levenshtein distance, computed with the stringdist R package after three terminal residues were trimmed from each end, was used as the measure of CDR3 homology. In TCRdb, the immuneACCESS table is reduced to in-frame sequences with V and J assigned. These tables do not hold every clone; where another copy was compared, an unresolved V gene accounts for under half, and the others remain unexplained. That table furnishes V, J and clone size, whereas the DNA furnished D and trimming. In all, the sample holds 9,500 to 12,000 clones, and over 65% of those were seen once. The ten largest clones capture around 17% of the sample.

Sequenced sample: CD4+ T cells from PBMCs, cultured in vitro. The TCR comes from a human donor in good health. This receptor chain uses TRBV3-1 (or the pseudogene TRBV3-2) and TRBJ1-2; 9 central bases correspond to TRBD1. The nucleotides are TGTGCCAGCAGCCAAGGACAGGGGGGTCTTAACTATGGCTACACCTTC. Translated, this gives CASSQGQGGLNYGYTF.